One and the same sample provided the 11 T cell receptor beta chains below, sequenced in a study of T cells in women clearing cervical HPV infection. The method was immunoSEQ multiplex PCR; TCRdb's version includes in-frame clones alone and lacks a portion of them. This sample's clone table lists 22,000 or so clones. Sequencing input: blood buffy coat. These receptors originate from a woman between 18 and 70 years old with a cervical HPV16 infection that either progressed to CIN3+ or cleared (not recorded which).

Comments on this clone: The read is 3 residues too short to cover the CDR3 end, so that end is filled in from the germline J gene. The gene calls are TRBV20-1 and TRBJ2-5; D is uncertain. The V and J ends lost 5 bases and 2 bases respectively, with 6 bases between them. This CDR3 is built from 11 residues. CDR1 and CDR2 (germline): DFQATT, SNEGSKA (reference sequence). The sequenced part of the CDR3 DNA is TGCAGTGCTGAACATCAAGAGACC. Its translation is CSAEHQET. The CDR3 reads in full as CSAEHQETQYF.

Of note for this clone: The sequenced fragment ends 3 residues before the CDR3 boundary, so the rest is inferred from the germline J gene. This chain joins TRBV5-1 and TRBJ1-2; the D gene is possibly TRBD1 (6 bases). The CDR3 length is 15 residues. V was pared by 4 bases and J by 0 bases, with 13 bases between. The V gene's germline CDR1 is SGHRS and CDR2 YFSETQ. The CDR3 reads CASSTKQGANYGYTF. The CDR3 bases that were read are TGCGCCAGCAGCACCAAACAGGGAGCTAACTATGGC.

Points on this clone: The read falls 3 residues short of the CDR3 end, and the missing part is taken from the germline J gene. The chain combines TRBV5-1 with TRBJ2-7; 12 bases align to TRBD2. V lost 3 bases to trimming and J lost 4 bases; unmatched junction nucleotides: 8. Germline-derived CDR1 and CDR2 are SGHRS and YFSETQ. This CDR3 region has 16 residues. The covered CDR3 bases are TGCGCCAGCAGCTCCCGACTAGCGGGAGAAGGATACGAG. It is translated as CASSSRLAGEGYE. The full CDR3 is CASSSRLAGEGYEQYF.

Comment on this clone: The read terminates 3 residues before the CDR3 end, so the remaining end is supplied by the germline J gene. The chain has TRBV10-3 and TRBJ2-1, with 8 bases matching TRBD2. Trimming removed 2 bases from V and 6 bases from J; junction bases left unmatched: 6. Germline CDR1 reads ENHRY; CDR2 reads SYGVKD. This CDR3 has 15 amino acids. Partial CDR3 DNA: TGTGCCATCAGTGAGCGGGGGGGCCACGGCAATGAG. Residues: CAISERGGHGNE. The whole CDR3 sequence is CAISERGGHGNEQFF.

Details on this clone: The read is 3 residues too short to cover the CDR3 end, so that end is filled in from the germline J gene. The V gene is TRBV20-1, the J gene TRBJ1-2; TRBD1 matches 9 bases. The CDR3 extends over 13 amino acids. Germline lookup yields CDR1 DFQATT and CDR2 SNEGSKA (reference sequence). V shed 5 bases, J shed 5 bases, and the junction held 6 bases outside the gene matches. CDR3 bases read: TGCAGTGCTCCGGACAGGGGAGCTTATGGC. This translates into CSAPDRGAYG. The whole CDR3 sequence is CSAPDRGAYGYTF.

On this clone itself: The read ends 3 residues before the CDR3 terminus; that terminus is restored from the germline J gene. The chain has TRBV7-8 and TRBJ2-1; 8 bases fit TRBD2. V lost 7 bases and J lost 0; bases outside the gene matches: 14. The CDR3 loop spans 18 amino acids. Germline values: CDR1 SGHVS, CDR2 FQNEAQ. The DNA read from the CDR3 is TGTGCCAGCACCTCCACGGGGGGGGTAACGAGCTCCTACAATGAG. The encoded protein is CASTSTGGVTSSYNE. The full CDR3 is CASTSTGGVTSSYNEQFF. Supplemented by reference TRBV7-8 and TRBJ2-1, the full variable domain reads GAGVSQSPRYKVAKRGQDVALRCDPISGHVSLFWYQQALGQGPEFLTYFQNEAQLDKSGLPSDRFFAERPEGSVSTLKIQRTQQEDSAVYLCASTSTGGVTSSYNEQFFGPGTRLTVL.

About this clone: The read falls 3 residues short of the CDR3 end, and the missing part is taken from the germline J gene. The chain carries TRBV10-1 and TRBJ2-1, with D tentatively TRBD2 (5 bases). The CDR3 contains 13 residues. Trimming stripped 5 bases from V and 9 bases from J, with 14 bases between. Germline V gene lookup returns CDR1 WNHNN and CDR2 SYGVQD (reference sequence). The DNA read from the CDR3 is TGCGCCAGCAGTCCTAGCCATTTAGGTGAG. Protein: CASSPSHLGE. The entire CDR3 protein is CASSPSHLGEQFF.

With respect to this clone: The read stops 3 residues short of the end of the CDR3; the missing end is completed from the germline J gene. The chain combines TRBV7-8 with TRBJ1-2, with 9 bases matching TRBD1. This CDR3 spans 13 amino acids. Per germline, CDR1 SGHVS and CDR2 FQNEAQ. The CDR3 sequence: CASSRDRVGGYTF. The CDR3 DNA, read in part, is TGTGCCAGCAGCCGGGACAGGGTAGGCGGC.

On this clone: Read sequence stops 3 residues before the CDR3 end, and the germline J gene provides the missing end. The V call is TRBV4-1, the J call TRBJ1-2; possibly TRBD1 for D (6 bases). Trimming stripped 3 bases from V and 2 bases from J, with 10 bases between. Germline V gene data show CDR1 as MGHRA and CDR2 as YSYEKL. The length of the CDR3 is 14 residues. This CDR3 reads CASSHQGRNYGYTF. The part of the CDR3 DNA that was read is TGCGCCAGCAGCCACCAGGGGAGGAACTATGGC.

Turning to this clone: From the germline J gene comes the end of the CDR3, since the read stops 3 residues before it. The J gene is TRBJ2-3, the V gene TRBV20-1; 10 bases are shared with TRBD2. Germline CDR1 and CDR2: DFQATT and SNEGSKA (reference sequence). The junction had 13 bases not matched to a gene; V was cut back by 5 bases and J by 2 bases. The CDR3 spans 17 residues. The CDR3 sequence: CSASPTSGLVATDTQYF. Partial CDR3 DNA: TGCAGTGCTTCTCCGACTAGCGGGCTGGTTGCCACAGATACG.

Comment on this clone: The sequenced fragment ends 3 residues before the CDR3 boundary, so the rest is inferred from the germline J gene. The chain combines TRBV2 with TRBJ2-5, with TRBD2 matching over 10 bases. J was trimmed by 1 base and V by 6 bases; bases with no gene match: 8. This CDR3 spans 16 amino acids. Germline CDR1 SNHLY, CDR2 FYNNEI. CDR3 in amino acids: CASRRPGLASQETQYF. CDR3 DNA, as far as it was read: TGTGCCAGCAGAAGACCGGGACTAGCGAGCCAAGAGACC.